These T cell receptor beta chains were read from a single sample in a study of spatial heterogeneity in lung cancer. TCRdb passed the 5' RACE reads through MiXCR, listing each CDR3 protein once. In the table there are approximately 3,000 distinct CDR3 sequences, approximately 4.4% of which are singletons. The starting material was lung tumor tissue, obtained at surgery. These TCRs come from a female donor with early-stage non-small cell lung cancer. The CDR3 runs from the conserved cysteine through the conserved F or W. The D gene is left open where the match is weak. Size is omitted from some rows. Given values are once, few, many or a class for expanded clones.

clone_size j_call v_call d_call cdr3_aa cdr3_nt
medium-sized TRBJ2-2 TRBV4-1 TRBD2 CASSQDFSGTIVRTNTGELFF TGCGCCAGCAGCCAGGACTTTTCCGGGACTATCGTCAGAACGAACACCGGGGAGCTGTTTTTT
medium-sized TRBJ1-2 TRBV6-6 TRBD1 CASRAGGGYTF TGTGCCAGCAGGGCAGGGGGAGGCTACACCTTC
medium-sized TRBJ2-5 TRBV18 . CASQGGSAETQYF TGTGCCAGCCAGGGGGGATCCGCCGAGACCCAGTACTTC
many TRBJ1-5 TRBV15 . CATSRGQVNQPQHF TGTGCCACCAGCAGAGGACAGGTAAATCAGCCCCAGCATTTT
medium-sized TRBJ1-6 TRBV6-2/TRBV6-3 TRBD1 CASSYPEGTGDSPLHF TGTGCCAGCAGTTACCCCGAAGGGACAGGGGATTCACCCCTCCACTTT
large TRBJ1-2 TRBV20-1 . CSAWDGVGDYGYTF TGCAGTGCCTGGGACGGTGTAGGGGACTATGGCTACACCTTC
medium-sized TRBJ2-7 TRBV5-1 TRBD1 CASSWPRDRSHPGEQYF TGCGCCAGCAGCTGGCCCCGGGACAGGTCCCACCCGGGAGAGCAGTACTTC
medium-sized TRBJ1-4 TRBV5-6 TRBD1 CASSPGGLGEKLFF TGTGCCAGTTCTCCAGGGGGCTTAGGAGAAAAACTGTTTTTT
large TRBJ2-5 TRBV20-1 TRBD1 CSARGAGTGQETQYF TGCAGTGCTAGAGGAGCGGGGACAGGGCAAGAGACCCAGTACTTC
medium-sized TRBJ2-3 TRBV5-4 TRBD2 CASSLAGGLNTDTQYF TGTGCCAGCAGCTTGGCGGGGGGGCTCAACACAGATACGCAGTATTTT
medium-sized TRBJ1-5 TRBV6-6 TRBD1 CASNIGQGAKQPQHF TGTGCCAGCAACATCGGACAGGGGGCAAAACAGCCCCAGCATTTT
many TRBJ2-3 TRBV30 . CAWSAGAGTWQYF TGTGCCTGGAGTGCGGGAGCCGGGACTTGGCAGTATTTT
many TRBJ2-3 TRBV20-1 TRBD2 CMTGGADTQYF TGCATGACGGGGGGGGCAGATACGCAGTATTTT
many TRBJ2-1 TRBV24-1 TRBD2 CATSDSGTSGGRYNEQFF TGTGCCACCAGTGATTCCGGGACTAGCGGGGGTAGATACAATGAGCAGTTCTTC
many TRBJ2-1 TRBV28 TRBD1 CASSSQTGVWNEQFF TGTGCCAGCAGCTCCCAGACAGGGGTATGGAATGAGCAGTTCTTC
medium-sized TRBJ2-7 TRBV27 TRBD1 CASSPRQGSYEQYF TGTGCCAGCAGTCCAAGACAGGGTTCCTACGAGCAGTACTTC
few TRBJ2-1 TRBV20-1 TRBD2 CSAPGGLAGSYNEQFF TGCAGTGCTCCCGGGGGGCTAGCGGGGTCTTACAATGAGCAGTTCTTC
medium-sized TRBJ1-1 TRBV28 . CASREQGKAEAFF TGTGCCAGCAGAGAGCAGGGGAAGGCTGAAGCTTTCTTT
. TRBJ2-7 TRBV11-2 TRBD2 CASSLVGLAGGEQYF TGTGCCAGCAGCTTAGTAGGGCTAGCGGGAGGAGAGCAGTACTTC
many TRBJ1-4 TRBV7-2 . CASSFGGLTNEKLFF TGTGCCAGCAGCTTTGGGGGGTTAACTAATGAAAAACTGTTTTTT
. TRBJ1-5 TRBV7-8 . CARRKKEDFGDQPQHF TGTGCCAGAAGAAAAAAAGAGGACTTTGGCGATCAGCCCCAGCATTTT
medium-sized TRBJ2-1 TRBV5-4 TRBD2 CASSRAGLADNEQFF TGTGCCAGCAGCCGAGCTGGACTAGCGGACAATGAGCAGTTCTTC